This entry lists 18 T cell receptor beta chains sequenced from one sample in a study of T cell changes during pregnancy in multiple sclerosis. TCRdb's table, derived via immunoSEQ multiplex PCR, lists solely in-frame clones and lacks some. The sample contains fewer than 85,000 clones, approximately 92% of which appear only once. The sequenced sample was peripheral blood, obtained in the third trimester of pregnancy. Every receptor here comes from a female donor in good health, enrolled as a control in a pregnancy study.

V is TRBV28 and J is TRBJ2-1; 8 positions match TRBD1. V shed 5 bases and J 9 bases; nucleotides not matched to a gene: 3. This CDR3 is built from 12 residues. Germline CDR1 and CDR2: MDHEN and SYDVKM. The DNA of the CDR3 is TGTGCCAGCAGTCCCGGACAGGGTGAGCAGTTCTTC. Translation: CASSPGQGEQFF. The full variable domain, completed using reference TRBV28 and TRBJ2-1, is DVKVTQSSRYLVKRTGEKVFLECVQDMDHENMFWYRQDPGLGLRLIYFSYDVKMKEKGDIPEGYSVSREKKERFSLILESASTNQTSMYLCASSPGQGEQFFGPGTRLTVL.

In DNA form, the CDR3 reads TGTGCCAGTAGTATGGGACATTCAATAAACTTTAGCTACGAGCAGTACTTC. It encodes CASSMGHSINFSYEQYF. This chain joins TRBV19 and TRBJ2-7, with D perhaps TRBD1 (6 bases). The CDR3 runs to 17 residues. V lost 3 bases to trimming and J lost 3 bases, with 21 bases between them. Germline-derived CDR1 and CDR2 are LNHDA and SQIVND (reference sequence).

The chain uses TRBV11-2 and TRBJ1-3; the D is unclear. Germline CDR1 reads SGHAT; CDR2 reads FQNNGV. V lost 3 bases to trimming and J lost 4 bases, with 4 bases between them. The CDR3 consists of 12 residues. The CDR3 nucleotides read TGTGCCAGCAGCTTCCGGGGAAACACCATATATTTT. Encoded protein: CASSFRGNTIYF.

The rearrangement joins TRBV7-6 to TRBJ2-7, with 11 nucleotides matching TRBD2. The CDR3 loop spans 17 amino acids. The germline CDR1 and CDR2 sequences are SGHVS and FNYEAQ. Losses at the gene ends were 5 bases for V and 0 bases for J; bases not matched to a gene: 9. In nucleotides, the CDR3 is TGTGCCAGCAGCCCAGGGACTAGCGGTTCAAGCTCCTACGAGCAGTACTTC. Translated: CASSPGTSGSSSYEQYF.

This chain links TRBV5-1 with TRBJ2-5; 7 bases line up with TRBD1. Germline V lookup: CDR1 SGHRS, CDR2 YFSETQ. The CDR3 extends over 15 amino acids. Trimming cost V 4 bases and J 1 base; bases outside gene matches: 7. Here the CDR3 reads CASSTGTVIQETQYF. In nucleotides, the CDR3 is TGCGCCAGCAGCACCGGGACAGTGATCCAAGAGACCCAGTACTTC.

V is TRBV27 and J is TRBJ1-2; 12 positions agree with TRBD1. Germline trimming cut 8 bases from V and 8 bases from J; bases unmatched to any gene: 12. Germline CDR1 reads MNHEY; CDR2 reads SMNVEV (reference sequence). This CDR3 region has 15 residues. The CDR3 bases are TGTGCCAGCGGACCCGGGACAGGGGGCGAAGCAGGCTACACCTTC. Translated: CASGPGTGGEAGYTF.

The chain recombines TRBV5-5 with TRBJ2-5; 7 bases line up with TRBD1. CDR3 length equals 16 residues. Germline loops: CDR1 SGHKS, CDR2 YYEKEE (reference sequence). After removal of 4 bases from V and 3 bases from J, the junction contained 12 bases not matched to a gene. The CDR3 loop is CASSPGTVTPKETQYF. CDR3 DNA sequence: TGTGCCAGCAGCCCGGGGACAGTCACCCCAAAAGAGACCCAGTACTTC.

The chain employs TRBV18 and TRBJ1-1; D remains ambiguous. Germline loops: CDR1 KGHSH, CDR2 LQKENI. The CDR3 spans 14 residues. V gave up 2 bases and J gave up 4 bases, with 11 bases separating them. The CDR3 DNA reads TGTGCCAGCTCACCATCTGGTTTCGGCACTGAAGCTTTCTTT. This encodes CASSPSGFGTEAFF.

About this clone itself: The identical CDR3 is also encoded by other nucleotide sequences in the sample. The rearrangement uses TRBV28 and TRBJ2-7; the D is unclear. V lost 3 bases, J lost 5 bases, and 2 bases lay in between. Germline V gene lookup returns CDR1 MDHEN and CDR2 SYDVKM. The CDR3 runs to 10 residues. The CDR3 bases are TGTGCCAGCAGTTTTAACGAGCAGTACTTC. Translated, it gives CASSFNEQYF.

V is TRBV2 and J is TRBJ2-5; TRBD2 agrees at 13 bases. The CDR3 has 16 amino acids. V lost 4 bases and J lost 3; bases outside the gene matches: 5. Germline values: CDR1 SNHLY, CDR2 FYNNEI. The CDR3 here is CASSAGTSGTEETQYF. The CDR3 nucleotides read TGTGCCAGCAGTGCCGGGACTAGCGGGACCGAAGAGACCCAGTACTTC.

This chain links TRBV11-2 with TRBJ2-7; TRBD1 matches 7 bases. Germline V gene data show CDR1 as SGHAT and CDR2 as FQNNGV. The CDR3 consists of 13 residues. Trimming took 4 bases from V and 12 from J; bases not matched to a gene: 12. The CDR3 DNA follows: TGTGCCAGCAGCTCAATCTCGGACAGGCGGCCGTACTTC. Translated: CASSSISDRRPYF.

This clone was picked up a small number of times. V is TRBV30 and J is TRBJ1-2; D uncertain. With 0 bases removed from V and 1 base from J, the gap between germline ends came to 6 bases. The CDR3 is made up of 13 amino acids. Germline V gene data show CDR1 as GTSNPN and CDR2 as SVGIG (reference sequence). This CDR3 reads CAWSVSLNYGYTF. The CDR3 DNA reads TGTGCCTGGAGTGTGTCCCTTAACTATGGCTACACCTTC.

The V and J genes are TRBV6-4 and TRBJ2-7; D unclear. CDR3 size: 14 residues. Trimming stripped 7 bases from V and 5 bases from J, with 18 bases between. Germline lookup yields CDR1 MRHNA and CDR2 SNTAGT. CDR3 protein: CASNLRQDLDEQYF. DNA for the CDR3: TGTGCCAGCAACCTAAGACAAGACCTGGACGAGCAGTACTTC.

This clone has just one count. This rearrangement joins TRBV5-1 to TRBJ2-4, with D uncertain. The V gene's germline CDR1 is SGHRS and CDR2 YFSETQ. The V end was cut by 0 bases, the J end by 0 bases, with 10 bases between. The CDR3 length is 16 residues. CDR3 coding DNA: TGCGCCAGCAGCTTGGGGGCATCGCTAGCCAAAAACATTCAGTACTTC. It encodes CASSLGASLAKNIQYF.

The CDR3: CASSHGTRIRNQPQHF. The CDR3 region has the DNA TGCGCCAGCAGCCACGGGACAAGGATTCGCAATCAGCCCCAGCATTTT. This sequence joins TRBV4-1 and TRBJ1-5, with D possibly matching TRBD1 (6 bases). This CDR3 contains 16 residues. V gave up 3 bases and J gave up 2 bases, with 14 bases separating them. Germline lookup yields CDR1 MGHRA and CDR2 YSYEKL.

V usage is TRBV10-3 and J usage is TRBJ2-3, with 7 bases identical to TRBD2. In germline, CDR1 is ENHRY, CDR2 SYGVKD. With V trimmed by 6 bases and J by 1 base, 13 bases remained unmatched. This CDR3 comprises 17 residues. The CDR3 DNA is TGTGCCATCAGCCCCTCGCGGGAGATGTTGGGCACAGATACGCAGTATTTT. It specifies CAISPSREMLGTDTQYF.

The CDR3 DNA reads TGTGCCAGCAGCCCCGAGCTAGTCCCCATAGAGGATGAGCAGTTCTTC. Amino acids: CASSPELVPIEDEQFF. The V gene is TRBV7-3, the J gene TRBJ2-1; D not certain. Between the trimmed V and J ends, which lost 5 bases and 8 bases, there was a span of 22 bases. The CDR3 runs 16 residues. Germline V gene data show CDR1 as SGHTA and CDR2 as FQGTGA.

The chain joins TRBV4-1 to TRBJ2-5, with a possible D match to TRBD2 (6 bases). Germline CDR1 reads MGHRA; CDR2 reads YSYEKL. This CDR3 is built from 15 residues. V was shortened by 0 bases and J by 5 bases, with 13 bases between the two germline ends. The chain's CDR3 is CASSQDLGGPETQYF. In nucleotides, the CDR3 is TGCGCCAGCAGCCAAGATCTGGGGGGTCCGGAGACCCAGTACTTC.